One and the same sample provided the 11 T cell receptor beta chains below, sequenced in a study of blood T cell repertoires in COVID-19. The protocol was immunoSEQ multiplex PCR, while the TCRdb copy is restricted to in-frame clones and leaves out a portion. The sample yields 150,000 to 200,000 clones, approximately 80% seen once. The sequencing input was peripheral blood. The receptors come from a middle-aged woman with COVID-19, enrolled during active disease.

V is TRBV2 and J is TRBJ1-6; TRBD1 agrees at 8 bases. Germline V CDR1 and CDR2: SNHLY, FYNNEI. J lost 0 bases, V lost 7 bases, and 5 bases had no gene match. The CDR3 is 16 residues long. The CDR3 DNA sequence: TGTGCCAGCACCCGGGACAGGAGCTCCTATAATTCACCCCTCCACTTT. It translates to CASTRDRSSYNSPLHF.

This clone was recorded a few times. The chain employs TRBV14 and TRBJ2-7; D is possibly TRBD1 (6 bases). The CDR3 covers 16 residues. Trimming left V 3 bases short and J 0 bases short, with 15 bases between. The germline gives CDR1 SGHDN, CDR2 FVKESK. CDR3 DNA sequence: TGTGCCAGCAGCCACCTCAGGGGCAAGGGCTCCTACGAGCAGTACTTC. This encodes CASSHLRGKGSYEQYF.

V usage is TRBV27 and J usage is TRBJ2-3; 9 bases are a match to TRBD2. The CDR3 is made up of 18 amino acids. Germline V gene sequence: CDR1 MNHEY, CDR2 SMNVEV (reference sequence). J gave up 2 bases and V 4 bases, and 13 bases lay outside the gene matches. The CDR3 bases are TGTGCCAGCAGTTCCCCCTCGCCGCGGGGGGGCAACACAGATACGCAGTATTTT. It codes for CASSSPSPRGGNTDTQYF.

V usage is TRBV19 and J usage is TRBJ1-6; unclear D gene. This CDR3 has 13 amino acids. The germline V gene has CDR1 LNHDA and CDR2 SQIVND (reference sequence). V gave up 1 base and J gave up 7 bases, with 5 bases separating them. CDR3 amino acids: CASSIVSNSPLHF. In DNA form, the CDR3 reads TGTGCCAGTAGTATAGTTAGCAATTCACCCCTCCACTTT.

This clone has a single count. The chain uses TRBV19 and TRBJ1-5; D unclear. Trimming took off 7 bases at V and 5 bases at J, with 9 bases between the two ends. Germline CDR1 and CDR2: LNHDA and SQIVND (reference sequence). The CDR3 has 12 residues. CDR3 sequence reads: CASTEEDQPQHF. In DNA form, the CDR3 reads TGTGCCAGTACCGAGGAGGATCAGCCCCAGCATTTT. The full variable domain, with the rest looked up from reference TRBV19 and TRBJ1-5, is DGGITQSPKYLFRKEGQNVTLSCEQNLNHDAMYWYRQDPGQGLRLIYYSQIVNDFQKGDIAEGYSVSREKKESFPLTVTSAQKNPTAFYLCASTEEDQPQHFGDGTRLSIL.

The rearrangement uses TRBV3-1 (or the pseudogene TRBV3-2) and TRBJ2-3, with D maybe TRBD2 (5 bases). There are 16 residues in the CDR3. The germline V gene encodes CDR1 LGHDT and CDR2 YNNKEL (reference sequence). Trimming pared 8 bases from V and 4 bases from J, leaving 22 bases between. CDR3 nucleotide sequence: TGTGCCAGCGGGGTGGGGAGAAGATCAGGCCCAGATACGCAGTATTTT. As protein: CASGVGRRSGPDTQYF.

This chain uses TRBV6-6 with TRBJ2-1; D gene unclear. The CDR3 extends over 12 amino acids. Germline V gives CDR1 MNHNY, CDR2 SVGAGI (reference sequence). Trimming left V 8 bases short and J 3 bases short, with 8 bases between. The CDR3 spells CASWSVYNEQFF. CDR3 nucleotide sequence: TGTGCCAGCTGGAGCGTCTACAATGAGCAGTTCTTC.

This clone was seen more than once but under ten times. The V call is TRBV3-1 (or the pseudogene TRBV3-2), the J call TRBJ2-2, with a weak D call TRBD2 (7 bases). CDR3 length: 15 amino acids. V lost 4 bases and J 0 bases, leaving 9 bases between the germline ends. In germline, CDR1 is LGHDT, CDR2 YNNKEL (reference sequence). The CDR3 bases are TGTGCCAGCAGCCCGGGGGGCGCGAACACCGGGGAGCTGTTTTTT. Its protein product is CASSPGGANTGELFF.

The rearrangement uses TRBV27 and TRBJ2-7; 7 nucleotides agree with TRBD2. Germline V gene data show CDR1 as MNHEY and CDR2 as SMNVEV (reference sequence). Germline trimming cut 6 bases from V and 5 bases from J; bases unmatched to any gene: 13. The CDR3 consists of 15 residues. The CDR3 sequence is CASSLRDYRSDEQYF. The CDR3 DNA is TGTGCCAGCAGCCTCCGGGACTACCGTTCCGACGAGCAGTACTTC.

The gene calls are TRBV24-1 and TRBJ2-3, with 10 bases identical to TRBD1. The J segment lost 3 bases and the V segment lost 10 bases, leaving 6 bases of the junction unmatched. The CDR3 loop spans 14 amino acids. Per germline, CDR1 KGHDR and CDR2 SFDVKD. In DNA form, the CDR3 reads TGTGCCACGGGGACAGGGGAAGGGACAGATACGCAGTATTTT. This gives the protein CATGTGEGTDTQYF.

The genes are TRBV27 and TRBJ1-2; 11 positions match TRBD1. CDR3 length: 13 amino acids. Germline loops: CDR1 MNHEY, CDR2 SMNVEV (reference sequence). V lost 5 bases and J lost 7; bases outside the gene matches: 3. This chain's CDR3 is CASSMDRGLGYTF. DNA of the CDR3: TGTGCCAGCAGTATGGACAGGGGGCTTGGCTACACCTTC.